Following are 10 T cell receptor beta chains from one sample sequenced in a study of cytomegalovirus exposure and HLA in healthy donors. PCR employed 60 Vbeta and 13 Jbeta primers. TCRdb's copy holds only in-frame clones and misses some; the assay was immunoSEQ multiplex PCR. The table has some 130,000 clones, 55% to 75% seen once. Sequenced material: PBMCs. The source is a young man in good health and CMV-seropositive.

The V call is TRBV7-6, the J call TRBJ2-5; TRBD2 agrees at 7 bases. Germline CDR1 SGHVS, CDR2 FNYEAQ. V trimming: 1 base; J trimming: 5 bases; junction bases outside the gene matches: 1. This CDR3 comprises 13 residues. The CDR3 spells CASSLVLAETQYF. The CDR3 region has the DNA TGTGCCAGCAGCTTAGTACTAGCGGAGACCCAGTACTTC.

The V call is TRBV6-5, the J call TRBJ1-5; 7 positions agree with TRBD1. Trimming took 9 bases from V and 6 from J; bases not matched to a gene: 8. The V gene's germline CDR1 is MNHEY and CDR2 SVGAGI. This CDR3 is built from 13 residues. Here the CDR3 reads CASSQGGRQPQHF. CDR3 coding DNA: TGTGCCAGTTCCCAGGGGGGTCGTCAGCCCCAGCATTTT.

CDR3 amino acids: CASSLREDRGHVQFF. In nucleotides, the CDR3 is TGTGCCAGCAGCTTAAGGGAGGACAGGGGACACGTACAGTTCTTC. This chain joins TRBV7-3 and TRBJ2-1; 9 bases are shared with TRBD1. Trimming took 1 base from V and 13 from J; bases not matched to a gene: 11. This CDR3 is 15 amino acids long. Germline CDR1 and CDR2: SGHTA and FQGTGA.

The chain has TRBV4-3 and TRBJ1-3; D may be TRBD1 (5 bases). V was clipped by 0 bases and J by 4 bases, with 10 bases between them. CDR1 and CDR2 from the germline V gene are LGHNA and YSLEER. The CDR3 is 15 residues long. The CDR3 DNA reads TGCGCCAGCAGCCAAGATATTTGGGGCGGAAACACCATATATTTT. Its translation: CASSQDIWGGNTIYF.

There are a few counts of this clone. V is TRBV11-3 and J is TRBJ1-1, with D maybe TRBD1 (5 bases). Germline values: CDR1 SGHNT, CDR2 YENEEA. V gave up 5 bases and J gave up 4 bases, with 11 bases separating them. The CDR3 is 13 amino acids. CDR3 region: CASSLERGTEAFF. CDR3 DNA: TGTGCCAGCAGCCTCGAAAGGGGCACTGAAGCTTTCTTT.

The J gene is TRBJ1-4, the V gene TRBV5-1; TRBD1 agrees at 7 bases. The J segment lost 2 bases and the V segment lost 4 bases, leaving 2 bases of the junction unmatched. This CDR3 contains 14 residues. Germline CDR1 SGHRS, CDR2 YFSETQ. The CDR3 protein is CASSQTGTNEKLFF. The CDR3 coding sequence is TGCGCCAGCAGCCAGACAGGGACTAATGAAAAACTGTTTTTT.

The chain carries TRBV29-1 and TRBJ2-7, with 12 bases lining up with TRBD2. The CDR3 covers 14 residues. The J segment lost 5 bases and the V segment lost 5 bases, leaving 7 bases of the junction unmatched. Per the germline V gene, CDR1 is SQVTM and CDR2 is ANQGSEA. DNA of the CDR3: TGCAGCGTTCGACTAGCGGGAGAAGAGAACGAGCAGTACTTC. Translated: CSVRLAGEENEQYF.

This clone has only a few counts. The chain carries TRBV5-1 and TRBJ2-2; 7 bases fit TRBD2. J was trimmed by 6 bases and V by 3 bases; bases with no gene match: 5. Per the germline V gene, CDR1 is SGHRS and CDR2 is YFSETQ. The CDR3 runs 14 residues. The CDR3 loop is CASSSSGISGELFF. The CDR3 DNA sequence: TGCGCCAGCAGCTCGAGCGGGATATCCGGGGAGCTGTTTTTT.

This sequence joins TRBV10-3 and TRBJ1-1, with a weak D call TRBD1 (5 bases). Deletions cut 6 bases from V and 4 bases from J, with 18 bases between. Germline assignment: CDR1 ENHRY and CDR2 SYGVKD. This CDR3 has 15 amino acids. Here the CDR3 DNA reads TGTGCCATCAGCCGGACATCTTACGACGGCACTGAAGCTTTCTTT. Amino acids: CAISRTSYDGTEAFF.

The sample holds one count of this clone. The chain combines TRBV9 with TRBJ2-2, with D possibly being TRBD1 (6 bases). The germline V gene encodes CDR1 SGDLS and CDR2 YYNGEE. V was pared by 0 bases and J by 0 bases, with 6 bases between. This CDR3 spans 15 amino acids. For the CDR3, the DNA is TGTGCCAGCAGCGTAGGGACAGCGAACACCGGGGAGCTGTTTTTT. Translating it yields CASSVGTANTGELFF.